Listed below are T cell receptor beta chains from one sample, sequenced in a study of T-cell memory formation after mild COVID-19. MiXCR, run by TCRdb on the 5' RACE reads, gives a single entry per CDR3 protein. The sample comprises roughly 170,000 distinct CDR3 sequences, less than 20% of which are singletons, and 3.9% rests with the top ten. Sequenced: PBMCs or a T cell subset sorted from them (not recorded which). These receptors all stem from a man aged 18 to 30 who had mild COVID-19 (a few samples of this study predate the infection). Cell type and time point are not known. Each CDR3 is given with its conserved first and last residue. The D gene is left open where the match is weak. Expanded clones get a size class; other rows say once, few or many, or leave the size out.

cdr3_nt: TGCGCCAGCAGTATAACCGGGACAACGCAAAATGAGCAGTTCTTC
cdr3_aa: CASSITGTTQNEQFF
j_call: TRBJ2-1
clone_size: NA
d_call: NA
v_call: TRBV5-1

cdr3_nt: TGCGCCAGCAGCCACATTGGGGGAGAGACCCAGTACTTC
cdr3_aa: CASSHIGGETQYF
j_call: TRBJ2-5
clone_size: NA
d_call: NA
v_call: TRBV4-1

cdr3_nt: TGCAGTGCGGGCCCGGGGAGCGCATCGGATACGCAGTATTTT
cdr3_aa: CSAGPGSASDTQYF
j_call: TRBJ2-3
clone_size: NA
d_call: NA
v_call: TRBV20-1

cdr3_nt: TGTGCCAGCAGCCCCACCTACGATATCAACTATGGCTACACCTTC
cdr3_aa: CASSPTYDINYGYTF
j_call: TRBJ1-2
clone_size: many
d_call: NA
v_call: TRBV6-5

cdr3_nt: TGCAGTGCTCCACCGGGACAGGGGGACCTAGAGACCCAGTACTTC
cdr3_aa: CSAPPGQGDLETQYF
j_call: TRBJ2-5
clone_size: NA
d_call: TRBD1
v_call: TRBV20-1

cdr3_nt: TGCGCCAGCAGCCGACGAGGGACCTCTGGAAACACCATATATTTT
cdr3_aa: CASSRRGTSGNTIYF
j_call: TRBJ1-3
clone_size: few
d_call: NA
v_call: TRBV5-1

cdr3_nt: TGTGCCAGCACCACGGGGGACGGCCAAGAGACCCAGTACTTC
cdr3_aa: CASTTGDGQETQYF
j_call: TRBJ2-5
clone_size: many
d_call: NA
v_call: TRBV6-2/TRBV6-3

cdr3_nt: TGTGCCAGCAGCGTCCGAGGCGGGGAGCTGTTTTTT
cdr3_aa: CASSVRGGELFF
j_call: TRBJ2-2
clone_size: NA
d_call: NA
v_call: TRBV13

cdr3_nt: TGTGCCAGCAGCCCGGTCCAGGGAACCTCACCCCTCCACTTT
cdr3_aa: CASSPVQGTSPLHF
j_call: TRBJ1-6
clone_size: NA
d_call: NA
v_call: TRBV7-9

cdr3_nt: TGCGCCAGCAGCTTGGCGGACAGGGGGCTATGGGAGACCCAGTACTTC
cdr3_aa: CASSLADRGLWETQYF
j_call: TRBJ2-5
clone_size: NA
d_call: TRBD1
v_call: TRBV5-1